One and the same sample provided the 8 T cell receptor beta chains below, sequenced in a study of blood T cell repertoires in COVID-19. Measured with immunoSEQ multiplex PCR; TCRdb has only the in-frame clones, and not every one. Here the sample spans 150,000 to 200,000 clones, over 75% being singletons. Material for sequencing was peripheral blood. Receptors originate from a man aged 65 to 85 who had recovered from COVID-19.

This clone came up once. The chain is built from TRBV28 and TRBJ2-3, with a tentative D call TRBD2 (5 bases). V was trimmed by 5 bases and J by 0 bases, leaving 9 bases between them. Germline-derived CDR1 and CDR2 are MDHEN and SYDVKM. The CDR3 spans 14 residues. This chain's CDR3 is CASSRWTSTDTQYF. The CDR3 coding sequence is TGTGCCAGCAGTCGGTGGACTAGCACAGATACGCAGTATTTT.

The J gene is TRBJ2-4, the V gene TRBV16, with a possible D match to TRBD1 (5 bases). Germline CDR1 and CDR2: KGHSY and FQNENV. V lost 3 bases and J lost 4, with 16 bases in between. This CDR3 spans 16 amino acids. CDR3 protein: CASSQDPGHLKNIQYF. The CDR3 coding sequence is TGTGCCAGCAGCCAGGATCCCGGACACCTAAAAAACATTCAGTACTTC. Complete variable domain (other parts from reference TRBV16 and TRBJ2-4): GEEVAQTPKHLVRGEGQKAKLYCAPIKGHSYVFWYQQVLKNEFKFLISFQNENVFDETGMPKERFSAKCLPNSPCSLEIQATKLEDSAVYFCASSQDPGHLKNIQYFGAGTRLSVL.

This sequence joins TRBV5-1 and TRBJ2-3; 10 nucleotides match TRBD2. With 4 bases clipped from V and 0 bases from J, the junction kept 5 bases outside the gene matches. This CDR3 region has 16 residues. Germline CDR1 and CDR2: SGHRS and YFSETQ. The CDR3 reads CASSQIAGGSTDTQYF. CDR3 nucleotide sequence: TGCGCCAGCAGCCAAATAGCGGGAGGAAGCACAGATACGCAGTATTTT.

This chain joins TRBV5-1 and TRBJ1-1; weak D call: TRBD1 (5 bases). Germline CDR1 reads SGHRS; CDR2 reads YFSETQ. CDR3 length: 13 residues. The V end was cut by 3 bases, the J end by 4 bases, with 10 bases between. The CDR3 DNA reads TGCGCCAGCAGCTGGCAGGGTGGCACTGAAGCTTTCTTT. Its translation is CASSWQGGTEAFF.

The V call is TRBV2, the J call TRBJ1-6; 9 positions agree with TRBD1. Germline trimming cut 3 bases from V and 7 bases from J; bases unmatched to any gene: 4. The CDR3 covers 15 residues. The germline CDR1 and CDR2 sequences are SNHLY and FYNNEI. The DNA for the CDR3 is TGTGCCAGCAGTGATTTGGGACAGGGAAATTCACCCCTCCACTTT. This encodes CASSDLGQGNSPLHF.

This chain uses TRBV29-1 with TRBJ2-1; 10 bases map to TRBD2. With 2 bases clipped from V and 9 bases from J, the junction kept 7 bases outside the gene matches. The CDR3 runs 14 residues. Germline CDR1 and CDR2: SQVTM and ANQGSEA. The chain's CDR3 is CSVELAGVRSEQFF. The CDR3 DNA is TGCAGCGTTGAACTAGCGGGAGTCAGAAGTGAGCAGTTCTTC.

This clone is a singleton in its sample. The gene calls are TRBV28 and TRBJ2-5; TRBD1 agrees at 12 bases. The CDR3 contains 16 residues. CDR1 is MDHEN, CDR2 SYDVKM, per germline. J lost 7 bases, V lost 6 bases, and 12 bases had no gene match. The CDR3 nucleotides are TGTGCCAGCAGCCGCCAGCCGGGACAGGGGGCAGGGACCCAGTACTTC. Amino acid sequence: CASSRQPGQGAGTQYF.

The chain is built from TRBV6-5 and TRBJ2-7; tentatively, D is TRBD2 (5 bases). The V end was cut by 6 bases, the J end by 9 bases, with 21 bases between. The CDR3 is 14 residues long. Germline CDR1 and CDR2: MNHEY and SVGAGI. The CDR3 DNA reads TGTGCCAGCAGCGCCGGACGGGAATTAAATGCGCAGTACTTC. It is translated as CASSAGRELNAQYF.